The 22 T cell receptor beta chains in this list originate from one sample, sequenced in a study of regulatory T cells in long-lasting Graves disease. TCR beta libraries were built with iRepertoire HTBI primers and Arm-PCR of CDR3 regions. TCRdb reanalysed the multiplex PCR reads using MiXCR and keeps one entry per CDR3 protein. The data show over 200,000 distinct CDR3 sequences, around 16% seen once. Time point of the sample: newly diagnosed GD, antithyroid drugs for less than 3 months. PBMCs were the source of the RNA used for TCR sequencing. This material consisted of peripheral blood mononuclear cells (PBMCs), taken at new diagnosis, from a patient treated with antithyroid drugs. The receptors originated from a female donor with Graves disease.

A remark on this clonotype: Given a far larger clone just one base away, this is likely a sequencing read error. The genes are TRBV12-3 or TRBV12-4 and TRBJ2-7; TRBD2 agrees at 9 bases. The V segment lost 6 bases and the J segment 0 bases; nucleotides outside the gene matches: 12. The CDR3 is 17 amino acids. CDR3 nucleotides: TGTGCCAGCAGCCCCCCAACGACTAGCGGAAACTCCTACGAGCAGTACTTC. Its protein product is CASSPPTTSGNSYEQYF.

Concerning this clonotype itself: With a much larger clone just one base away, this may be a read error. The V gene is TRBV28, the J gene TRBJ2-6, with D possibly being TRBD2 (6 bases). The V end was cut by 8 bases, the J end by 11 bases, with 16 bases between. CDR3 length: 13 amino acids. Germline values: CDR1 MDHEN, CDR2 SYDVKM. The CDR3 loop is CASGLGGADVLTF. CDR3 DNA sequence: TGTGCCAGCGGCTTGGGGGGAGCCGACGTCCTGACTTTC.

This clonotype was detected ten times or more. This chain links TRBV7-2 with TRBJ2-2, with TRBD1 identical over 10 bases. CDR3 size: 15 residues. Germline V gene sequence: CDR1 SGHTA, CDR2 FQGNSA. The trim removed 5 bases at V and 6 bases at J, leaving 6 bases unmatched. CDR3 region: CASSRQGARAGELFF. For the CDR3, the DNA is TGTGCCAGCAGCCGACAGGGGGCGCGGGCCGGGGAGCTGTTTTTT.

The V and J genes are TRBV5-1 and TRBJ2-7, with 9 bases lining up with TRBD1. V shed 4 bases and J 5 bases; nucleotides not matched to a gene: 7. Per the germline V gene, CDR1 is SGHRS and CDR2 is YFSETQ. The CDR3 length is 14 residues. The CDR3 DNA reads as TGCGCCAGCAGCGGTGGGACAGGGAGCCACGAGCAGTACTTC. Protein sequence: CASSGGTGSHEQYF.

This clonotype came up many times. The rearrangement joins TRBV12-3 or TRBV12-4 to TRBJ1-1, with D perhaps TRBD1 (6 bases). The CDR3 totals 12 residues. Trimming took 5 bases from V and 9 from J, leaving 13 bases between them. The CDR3 bases are TGTGCCAGCAGTCTGACCGGGACACAAGCTTTCTTT. It translates to CASSLTGTQAFF.

The chain carries TRBV18 and TRBJ1-5; perhaps TRBD1 as D (6 bases). This CDR3 spans 14 amino acids. Germline V CDR1 and CDR2: KGHSH, LQKENI. Between the trimmed V and J ends, which lost 3 bases and 4 bases, there was a span of 10 bases. CDR3 bases: TGTGCCAGCTCACCCAGGGGAAGAAATCAGCCCCAGCATTTT. It specifies CASSPRGRNQPQHF.

This clonotype was observed at least ten times. V and J are TRBV15 and TRBJ2-1; TRBD1 is a possible D gene (6 bases). Trimming removed 5 bases at V and 10 bases at J, with 24 bases between. The CDR3 is 16 amino acids. Germline values: CDR1 LNHNV, CDR2 YYDKDF (reference sequence). Here the CDR3 reads CATSPPNRAQKGEQFF. In DNA, the CDR3 is TGTGCCACCAGCCCCCCCAACAGGGCCCAAAAGGGGGAGCAGTTCTTC.

This clonotype was detected ten times or more. V is TRBV12-3 or TRBV12-4 and J is TRBJ1-5; D is perhaps TRBD1 (6 bases). Between the trimmed V and J ends, which lost 0 bases and 1 base, there was a span of 7 bases. The CDR3 consists of 15 residues. Here the CDR3 reads CASSLAQGSNQPQHF. The CDR3 DNA is TGTGCCAGCAGTTTAGCTCAGGGGAGCAATCAGCCCCAGCATTTT.

This clonotype was recorded many times. The chain combines TRBV2 with TRBJ2-6, with D unclear. This CDR3 is built from 14 residues. The germline CDR1 and CDR2 sequences are SNHLY and FYNNEI. Trimming pared 8 bases from V and 2 bases from J, leaving 10 bases between. The CDR3 DNA follows: TGTGCCAGCGAGGAGTGGACTGGGGCCAACGTCCTGACTTTC. Its translation: CASEEWTGANVLTF.

V usage is TRBV19 and J usage is TRBJ2-7; the D gene is possibly TRBD2 (6 bases). Germline-derived CDR1 and CDR2 are LNHDA and SQIVND (reference sequence). V lost 4 bases and J 4 bases, leaving 11 bases between the germline ends. CDR3 length equals 13 residues. This CDR3 reads CASSTGGGYEQYF. The CDR3 DNA reads as TGTGCCAGTAGTACCGGGGGAGGATACGAGCAGTACTTC.

This clonotype was observed once. The chain carries TRBV2 and TRBJ1-2, with TRBD1 as a possible D gene (5 bases). V lost 4 bases and J lost 6, with 15 bases in between. The CDR3 runs to 14 residues. From germline, CDR1 is SNHLY and CDR2 FYNNEI. CDR3 DNA sequence: TGTGCCAGCAGTGCGGGCAGGGCGATCGATGGCTACACCTTC. Translating gives CASSAGRAIDGYTF.

In this sample, this clonotype turned up many times. The chain is built from TRBV29-1 and TRBJ2-6, with D perhaps matching TRBD1 (5 bases). Germline V gene sequence: CDR1 SQVTM, CDR2 ANQGSEA. The CDR3 length is 17 residues. Trimming took off 0 bases at V and 0 bases at J, with 12 bases between the two ends. CDR3 in DNA: TGCAGCGTTGAAGATAGGGGCATCTTCTCTGGGGCCAACGTCCTGACTTTC. Translation gives CSVEDRGIFSGANVLTF. Drawing the rest from reference TRBV29-1 and TRBJ2-6, the complete variable domain is SAVISQKPSRDICQRGTSLTIQCQVDSQVTMMFWYRQQPGQSLTLIATANQGSEATYESGFVIDKFPISRPNLTFSTLTVSNMSPEDSSIYLCSVEDRGIFSGANVLTFGAGSRLTVL.

This clonotype was counted many times. This sequence joins TRBV6-2 or TRBV6-3 and TRBJ2-7; TRBD1 aligns across 9 bases. This CDR3 spans 16 amino acids. Germline V gene data show CDR1 as MNHEY and CDR2 as SVGEGT. The trim removed 5 bases at V and 6 bases at J, leaving 14 bases unmatched. CDR3 nucleotide sequence: TGTGCCAGCAGTCAGACCGGGACAGGGAGGCGCGGCGAGCAGTACTTC. Amino acid sequence: CASSQTGTGRRGEQYF.

This clonotype was counted at least ten times. V gene TRBV6-2 or TRBV6-3 combines with J gene TRBJ1-2; D gene unclear. Trimming took 2 bases from V and 2 from J, leaving 6 bases between them. This CDR3 contains 13 residues. Germline lookup yields CDR1 MNHEY and CDR2 SVGEGT. The CDR3 bases are TGTGCCAGCAGTTACGCGGGGAACTATGGCTACACCTTC. Its translation is CASSYAGNYGYTF.

CDR3 protein: CASSPLRTSGMKADEQYF. CDR3 in DNA: TGTGCCAGCAGCCCTCTGAGGACTAGCGGGATGAAAGCTGACGAGCAGTACTTC. The chain combines TRBV28 with TRBJ2-7; 12 bases line up with TRBD2. With 6 bases clipped from V and 5 bases from J, the junction kept 17 bases outside the gene matches. Germline V lookup: CDR1 MDHEN, CDR2 SYDVKM. There are 18 residues in the CDR3.

The sample holds one count of this clonotype. This sequence joins TRBV15 and TRBJ2-5, with D possibly called TRBD1 or TRBD2 (6 bases each). V was cut by 3 bases and J by 5 bases, with 22 bases left in between. The CDR3 extends over 17 amino acids. Looked up from germline, CDR1 is LNHNV and CDR2 is YYDKDF (reference sequence). CDR3 in amino acids: CATSSLYLGGTGETQYF. CDR3 in DNA: TGTGCCACCAGCAGCCTCTACTTAGGGGGGACGGGGGAGACCCAGTACTTC.

This clonotype has only a few counts. The V call is TRBV11-2, the J call TRBJ2-1; 14 bases map to TRBD2. V shed 1 base, J shed 7 bases, and the junction held 6 bases outside the gene matches. In germline, CDR1 is SGHAT, CDR2 FQNNGV. This CDR3 region has 17 residues. The DNA of the CDR3 is TGTGCCAGCAGCTTAGCGGCCGGGACTAGCGGGAGAAATGAGCAGTTCTTC. Translated, it gives CASSLAAGTSGRNEQFF.

This clonotype came up a few times. V usage is TRBV7-3 and J usage is TRBJ2-2; D is undetermined. The CDR3 covers 13 residues. V was pared by 2 bases and J by 4 bases, with 5 bases between. Germline loops: CDR1 SGHTA, CDR2 FQGTGA. The CDR3 sequence: CASSLASTGELFF. The CDR3 bases are TGTGCCAGCAGCTTAGCTTCCACCGGGGAGCTGTTTTTT.

The rearrangement joins TRBV6-1 to TRBJ2-6, with 8 nucleotides matching TRBD2. There are 15 residues in the CDR3. CDR1 is MNHNS, CDR2 SASEGT, per germline. V lost 5 bases to trimming and J lost 2 bases; unmatched junction nucleotides: 2. The CDR3 sequence is CASSTGGTGANVLTF. As DNA, the CDR3 is TGTGCCAGCAGTACGGGGGGGACTGGGGCCAACGTCCTGACTTTC.

As to this clonotype: A read error may be the cause here, since a much bigger clone is one base away. This chain connects TRBV18 to TRBJ1-1; D remains unclear. The length of the CDR3 is 14 residues. Germline-derived CDR1 and CDR2 are KGHSH and LQKENI. Written as DNA, the CDR3 is TGTGCCAGCTCTCCCGGTCCTCACGACACTGAAGCTCTCTTT. This sequence encodes CASSPGPHDTEALF.

This clonotype was counted only a few times. The chain uses TRBV20-1 and TRBJ1-5; tentative D call: TRBD1 (5 bases). The CDR3 covers 13 residues. Germline CDR1 is DFQATT and CDR2 is SNEGSKA (reference sequence). With 5 bases removed from V and 6 bases from J, the gap between germline ends came to 14 bases. The CDR3 sequence: CSAGGGAGQPQHF. CDR3 nucleotides: TGCAGTGCTGGCGGTGGGGCGGGTCAGCCCCAGCATTTT.

Ten or more counts support this clonotype. The rearrangement links TRBV20-1 to TRBJ2-1, with 7 nucleotides matching TRBD2. The J segment lost 9 bases and the V segment lost 2 bases, leaving 7 bases of the junction unmatched. This CDR3 has 13 residues. Germline CDR1 is DFQATT and CDR2 is SNEGSKA (reference sequence). CDR3 sequence: CSARIGGEGEQFF. Written as DNA, the CDR3 is TGCAGTGCTAGAATTGGGGGGGAAGGTGAGCAGTTCTTC.